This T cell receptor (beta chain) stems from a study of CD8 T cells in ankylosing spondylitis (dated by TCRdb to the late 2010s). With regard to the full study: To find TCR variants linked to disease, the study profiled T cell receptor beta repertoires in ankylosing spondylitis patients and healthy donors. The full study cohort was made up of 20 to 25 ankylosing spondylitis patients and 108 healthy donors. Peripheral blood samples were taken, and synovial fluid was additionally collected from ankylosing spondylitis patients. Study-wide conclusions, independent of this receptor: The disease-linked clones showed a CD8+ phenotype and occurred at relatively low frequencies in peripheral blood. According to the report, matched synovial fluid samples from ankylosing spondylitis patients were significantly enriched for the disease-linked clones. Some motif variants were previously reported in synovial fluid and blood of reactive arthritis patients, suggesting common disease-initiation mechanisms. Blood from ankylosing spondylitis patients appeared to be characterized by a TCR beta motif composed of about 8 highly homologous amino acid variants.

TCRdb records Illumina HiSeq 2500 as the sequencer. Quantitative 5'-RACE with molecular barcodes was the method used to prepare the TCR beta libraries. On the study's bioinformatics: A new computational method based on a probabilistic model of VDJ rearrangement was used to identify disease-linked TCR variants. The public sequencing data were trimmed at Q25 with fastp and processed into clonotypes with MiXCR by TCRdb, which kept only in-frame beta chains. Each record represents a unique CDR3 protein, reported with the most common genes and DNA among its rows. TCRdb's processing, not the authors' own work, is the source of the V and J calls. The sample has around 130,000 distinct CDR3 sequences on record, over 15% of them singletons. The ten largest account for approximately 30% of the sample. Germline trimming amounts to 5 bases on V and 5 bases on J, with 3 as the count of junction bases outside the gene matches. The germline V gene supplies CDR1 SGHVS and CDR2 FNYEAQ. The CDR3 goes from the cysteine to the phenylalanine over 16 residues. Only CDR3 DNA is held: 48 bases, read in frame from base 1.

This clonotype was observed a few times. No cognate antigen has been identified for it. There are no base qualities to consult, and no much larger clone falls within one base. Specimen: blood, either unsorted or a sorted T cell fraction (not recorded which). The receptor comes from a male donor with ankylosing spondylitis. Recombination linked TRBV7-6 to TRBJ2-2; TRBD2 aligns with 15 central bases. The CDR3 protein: CASSGGLAGGTGELFF. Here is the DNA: TGTGCCAGCAGCGGGGGACTAGCGGGAGGAACCGGGGAGCTGTTTTTT.